One and the same sample provided the 5 T cell receptor beta chains below, sequenced in a study of T cell responses to AZD1222 COVID-19 vaccine. Here immunoSEQ multiplex PCR was the method, and the copy in TCRdb shows in-frame clones only, minus some. The sample holds around 150,000 clones; approximately 88% are singletons and the top ten take about 4%. The sample was peripheral blood, taken on day 0 of AZD1222 vaccination. Every receptor here comes from an adult in good health.

CDR3 coding DNA: TGTGCCAGTAGTATCGGGGGCGAGCAGTACTTC. Translation gives CASSIGGEQYF. The chain employs TRBV19 and TRBJ2-7, with D perhaps matching TRBD2 (6 bases). V was shortened by 3 bases and J by 6 bases, with 6 bases between the two germline ends. The CDR3 runs to 11 residues. Looked up from germline, CDR1 is LNHDA and CDR2 is SQIVND (reference sequence).

The V and J genes are TRBV2 and TRBJ1-1, with 7 bases fitting TRBD1. V lost 7 bases to trimming and J lost 5 bases; unmatched junction nucleotides: 10. The germline V gene has CDR1 SNHLY and CDR2 FYNNEI. This CDR3 comprises 14 residues. This CDR3 reads CASILTGVVTEAFF. The CDR3 coding sequence is TGTGCCAGCATTCTCACAGGGGTGGTGACTGAAGCTTTCTTT.

The chain recombines TRBV3-1 (or the pseudogene TRBV3-2) with TRBJ1-1; D uncertain. Trimming removed 0 bases at V and 4 bases at J, with 9 bases between. Germline V CDR1 and CDR2: LGHDT, YNNKEL (reference sequence). The CDR3 is 14 residues long. Here the CDR3 reads CASSQDFSSTEAFF. The CDR3 DNA follows: TGTGCCAGCAGCCAAGATTTCAGTAGCACTGAAGCTTTCTTT.

The chain uses TRBV5-6 and TRBJ2-5; 11 bases map to TRBD1. CDR3 length: 15 amino acids. CDR1 is SGHDT and CDR2 is YYEEEE in the germline V gene. Losses at the gene ends were 7 bases for V and 5 bases for J; bases not matched to a gene: 10. CDR3 in DNA: TGTGCCAGCGGTCGATGGACAGGGGGCCGGGAGACCCAGTACTTC. As protein: CASGRWTGGRETQYF. Combining the CDR3 with reference TRBV5-6 and TRBJ2-5 gives the whole variable domain DAGVTQSPTHLIKTRGQQVTLRCSPKSGHDTVSWYQQALGQGPQFIFQYYEEEERQRGNFPDRFSGHQFPNYSSELNVNALLLGDSALYLCASGRWTGGRETQYFGPGTRLLVL.

The rearrangement links TRBV7-9 to TRBJ1-6; perhaps TRBD1 as D (5 bases). V shed 4 bases and J shed 9 bases, with 13 bases lying between them. This CDR3 spans 14 amino acids. The germline gives CDR1 SEHNR, CDR2 FQNEAQ (reference sequence). CDR3 sequence: CASSSREGSSPLHF. The CDR3 nucleotides read TGTGCCAGCAGCTCCAGGGAAGGCTCTTCACCCCTCCACTTT.